Included here is one TCR beta chain sequence, with context. The data derive from a study of tumour-infiltrating T cells in Burkitt lymphoma. The assay was immunoSEQ multiplex PCR, and TCRdb's table has in-frame clones only and misses some. The sample includes 5,500 to 7,000 clones, around a tenth of them seen just once. Trimming removed 3 bases from V and 7 bases from J; junction bases left unmatched: 5. The CDR3 is made up of 13 amino acids. Germline CDR1 reads MNHEY; CDR2 reads SMNVEV (reference sequence). The sample taken for sequencing was tumor tissue. This receptor was taken from a human donor with diffuse large B-cell lymphoma. The genes are TRBV27 and TRBJ2-5, with 7 bases lining up with TRBD1. CDR3 sequence: CASSLRGPGTQYF. The CDR3 DNA reads TGTGCCAGCAGTTTGAGGGGGCCCGGGACCCAGTACTTC.